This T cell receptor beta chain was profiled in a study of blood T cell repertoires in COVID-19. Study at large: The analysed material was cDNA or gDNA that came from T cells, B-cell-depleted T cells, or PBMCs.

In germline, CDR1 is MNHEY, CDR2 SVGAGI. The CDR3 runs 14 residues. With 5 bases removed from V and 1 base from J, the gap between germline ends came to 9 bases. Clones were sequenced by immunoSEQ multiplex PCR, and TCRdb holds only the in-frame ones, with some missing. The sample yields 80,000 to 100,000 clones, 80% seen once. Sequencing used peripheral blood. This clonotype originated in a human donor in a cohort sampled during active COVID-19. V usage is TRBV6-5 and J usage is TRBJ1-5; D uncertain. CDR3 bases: TGTGCCAGCAGTCGACCGGGAAGCAATCAGCCCCAGCATTTT. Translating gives CASSRPGSNQPQHF.